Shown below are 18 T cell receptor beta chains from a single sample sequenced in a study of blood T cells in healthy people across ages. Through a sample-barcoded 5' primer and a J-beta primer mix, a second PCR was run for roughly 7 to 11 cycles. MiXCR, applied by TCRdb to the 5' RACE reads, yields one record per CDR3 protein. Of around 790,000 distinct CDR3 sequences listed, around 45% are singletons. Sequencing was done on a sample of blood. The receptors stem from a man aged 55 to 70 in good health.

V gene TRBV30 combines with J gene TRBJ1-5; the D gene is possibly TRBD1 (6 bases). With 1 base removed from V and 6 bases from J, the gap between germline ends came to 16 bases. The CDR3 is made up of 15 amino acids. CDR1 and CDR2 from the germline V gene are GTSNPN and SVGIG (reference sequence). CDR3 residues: CAWSGGRGGFQPQHF. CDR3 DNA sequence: TGTGCCTGGAGTGGGGGAAGGGGGGGCTTTCAGCCCCAGCATTTT. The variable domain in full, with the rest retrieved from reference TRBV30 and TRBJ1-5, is SQTIHQWPATLVQPVGSPLSLECTVEGTSNPNLYWYRQAAGRGLQLLFYSVGIGQISSEVPQNLSASRPQDRQFILSSKKLLLSDSGFYLCAWSGGRGGFQPQHFGDGTRLSIL.

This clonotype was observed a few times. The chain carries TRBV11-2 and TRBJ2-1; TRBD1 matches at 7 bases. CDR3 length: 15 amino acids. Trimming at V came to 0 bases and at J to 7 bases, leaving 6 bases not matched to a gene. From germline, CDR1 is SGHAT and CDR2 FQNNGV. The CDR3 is CASSLEGQVGNEQFF. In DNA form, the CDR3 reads TGTGCCAGCAGCTTAGAAGGACAGGTGGGGAATGAGCAGTTCTTC.

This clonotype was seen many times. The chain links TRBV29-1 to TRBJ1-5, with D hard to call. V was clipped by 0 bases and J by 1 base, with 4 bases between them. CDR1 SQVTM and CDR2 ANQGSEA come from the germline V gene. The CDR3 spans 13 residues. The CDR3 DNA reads TGCAGCGTTGAAGACGGAAGCAATCAGCCCCAGCATTTT. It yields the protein CSVEDGSNQPQHF.

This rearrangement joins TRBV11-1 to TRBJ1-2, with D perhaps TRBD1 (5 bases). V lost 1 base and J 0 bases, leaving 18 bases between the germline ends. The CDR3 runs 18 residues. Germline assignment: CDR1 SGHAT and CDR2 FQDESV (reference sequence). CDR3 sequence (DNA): TGTGCCAGCAGCTTAGAGGAGGCGAGGGACTATTCTAACTATGGCTACACCTTC. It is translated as CASSLEEARDYSNYGYTF.

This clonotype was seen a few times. Here the CDR3 reads CSARESGYNSPLHF. The CDR3 region has the DNA TGCAGTGCTAGAGAATCTGGTTATAATTCACCCCTCCACTTT. The chain has TRBV20-1 and TRBJ1-6; no firm D call. The CDR3 runs to 14 residues. CDR1 and CDR2 (germline): DFQATT, SNEGSKA (reference sequence). V lost 0 bases, J lost 4 bases, and 7 bases lay in between.

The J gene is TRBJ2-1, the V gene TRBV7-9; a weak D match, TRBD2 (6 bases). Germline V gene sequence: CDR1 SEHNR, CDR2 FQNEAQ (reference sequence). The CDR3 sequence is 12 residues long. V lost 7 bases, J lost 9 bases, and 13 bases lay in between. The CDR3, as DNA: TGTGCCAGCATATCCGGAGGGAGTGAGCAGTTCTTC. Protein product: CASISGGSEQFF. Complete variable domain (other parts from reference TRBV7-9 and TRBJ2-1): DTGVSQNPRHKITKRGQNVTFRCDPISEHNRLYWYRQTLGQGPEFLTYFQNEAQLEKSRLLSDRFSAERPKGSFSTLEIQRTEQGDSAMYLCASISGGSEQFFGPGTRLTVL.

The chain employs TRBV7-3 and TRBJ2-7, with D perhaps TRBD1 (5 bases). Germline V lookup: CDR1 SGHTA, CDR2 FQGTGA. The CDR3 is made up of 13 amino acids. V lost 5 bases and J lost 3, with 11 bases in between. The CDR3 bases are TGTGCCAGCAGCGTGGGGCACGGCTACGAGCAGTACTTC. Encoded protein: CASSVGHGYEQYF.

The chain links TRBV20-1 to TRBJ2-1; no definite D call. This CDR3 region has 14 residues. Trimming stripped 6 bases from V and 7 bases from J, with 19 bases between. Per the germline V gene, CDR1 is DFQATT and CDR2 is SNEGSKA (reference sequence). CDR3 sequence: CSANQASLINEQFF. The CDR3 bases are TGCAGTGCCAACCAGGCGAGTCTAATTAATGAGCAGTTCTTC.

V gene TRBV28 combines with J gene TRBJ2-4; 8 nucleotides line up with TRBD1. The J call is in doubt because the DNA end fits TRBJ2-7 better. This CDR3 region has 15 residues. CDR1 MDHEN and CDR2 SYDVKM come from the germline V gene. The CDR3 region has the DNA TGTGCCAGCAAATCCGGGGCAGGGGGCACCTACGAGCAGTACTTC. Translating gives CASKSGAGGTYEQYF.

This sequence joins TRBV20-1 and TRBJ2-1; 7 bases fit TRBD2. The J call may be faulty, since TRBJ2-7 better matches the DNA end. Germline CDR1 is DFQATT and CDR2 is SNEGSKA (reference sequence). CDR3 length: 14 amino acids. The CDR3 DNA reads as TGCAGTGCTAGAGTCGGGGGGTCCCACAATGAGCAGTACTTC. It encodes CSARVGGSHNEQYF.

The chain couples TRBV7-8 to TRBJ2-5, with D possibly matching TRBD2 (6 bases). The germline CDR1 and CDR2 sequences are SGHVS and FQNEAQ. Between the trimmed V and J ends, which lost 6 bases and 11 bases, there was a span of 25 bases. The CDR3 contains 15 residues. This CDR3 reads CASRGGRGMYNEQYF. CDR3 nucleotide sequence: TGTGCCAGCAGGGGAGGAAGGGGTATGTACAATGAGCAGTACTTC.

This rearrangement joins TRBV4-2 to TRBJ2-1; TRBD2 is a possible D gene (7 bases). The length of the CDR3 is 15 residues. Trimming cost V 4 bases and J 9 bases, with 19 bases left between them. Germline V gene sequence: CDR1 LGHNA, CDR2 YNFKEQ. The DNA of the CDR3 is TGTGCCAGCAGCCCCAATGAAGGGGGGGCTCCTGAGCAGTTCTTC. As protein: CASSPNEGGAPEQFF.

CDR3 amino acids: CASSYYKGYNEQFF. The CDR3, as DNA: TGTGCCAGCAGTTACTACAAGGGCTACAATGAGCAGTTCTTC. The chain carries TRBV6-5 and TRBJ2-1; D is unclear. Germline values: CDR1 MNHEY, CDR2 SVGAGI. The CDR3 contains 14 residues. Trimming shortened V by 1 base and J by 3 bases, and 7 bases separated the two germline ends.

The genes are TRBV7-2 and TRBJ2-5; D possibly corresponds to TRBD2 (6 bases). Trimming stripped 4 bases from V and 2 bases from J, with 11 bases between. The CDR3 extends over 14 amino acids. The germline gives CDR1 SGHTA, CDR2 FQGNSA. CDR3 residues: CASSWYGGQETQYF. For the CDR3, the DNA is TGTGCCAGCAGCTGGTACGGGGGACAAGAGACCCAGTACTTC. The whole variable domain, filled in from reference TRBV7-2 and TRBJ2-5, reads GAGVSQSPSNKVTEKGKDVELRCDPISGHTALYWYRQSLGQGLEFLIYFQGNSAPDKSGLPSDRFSAERTGGSVSTLTIQRTQQEDSAVYLCASSWYGGQETQYFGPGTRLLVL.

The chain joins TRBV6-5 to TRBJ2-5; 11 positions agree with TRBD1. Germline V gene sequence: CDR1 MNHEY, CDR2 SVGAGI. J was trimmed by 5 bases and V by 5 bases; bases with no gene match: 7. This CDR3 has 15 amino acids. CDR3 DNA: TGTGCCAGCAGTCCCCAGGACAGGGGGCTGGAGACCCAGTACTTC. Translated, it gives CASSPQDRGLETQYF.

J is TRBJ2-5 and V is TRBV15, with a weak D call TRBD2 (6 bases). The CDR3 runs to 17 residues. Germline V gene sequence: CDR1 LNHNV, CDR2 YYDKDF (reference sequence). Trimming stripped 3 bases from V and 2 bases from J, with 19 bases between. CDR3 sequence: CATSSLRGSGGQETQYF. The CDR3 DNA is TGTGCCACCAGCAGTCTCCGAGGTAGCGGCGGGCAAGAGACCCAGTACTTC. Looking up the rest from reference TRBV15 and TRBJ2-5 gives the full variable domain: DAMVIQNPRYQVTQFGKPVTLSCSQTLNHNVMYWYQQKSSQAPKLLFHYYDKDFNNEADTPDNFQSRRPNTSFCFLDIRSPGLGDTAMYLCATSSLRGSGGQETQYFGPGTRLLVL.

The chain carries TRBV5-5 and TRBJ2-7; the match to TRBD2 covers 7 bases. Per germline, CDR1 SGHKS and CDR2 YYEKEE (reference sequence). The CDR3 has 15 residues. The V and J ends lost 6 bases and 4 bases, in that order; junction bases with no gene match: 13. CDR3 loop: CASTEGGDSLYEQYF. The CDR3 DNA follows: TGTGCCAGCACAGAGGGAGGGGACTCTTTGTACGAGCAGTACTTC.

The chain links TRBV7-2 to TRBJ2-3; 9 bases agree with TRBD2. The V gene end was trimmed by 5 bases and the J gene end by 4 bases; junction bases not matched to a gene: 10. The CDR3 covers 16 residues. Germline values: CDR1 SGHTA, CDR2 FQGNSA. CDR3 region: CASSPTTAGGPDTQYF. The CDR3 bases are TGTGCCAGCAGCCCCACGACAGCGGGGGGTCCAGATACGCAGTATTTT.